This T cell receptor delta chain was sequenced for a study of gamma-delta chains in newborns, infants, children. Across the whole study: Microbial exposure reportedly drives polyclonal innate γδ T cell expansion after birth.

There are 20 residues in the CDR3. The germline V gene has CDR1 GEAIGNYY and CDR2 EKD. The sample holds a few counts of this clone. The protein TCRdb gives is from a much larger clone and does not agree with this DNA's translation at residue 18, likely a read error; the protein shown here comes from the DNA. TCRdb reanalyzed the reads using CATT. There are 750 to 1,000 delta-chain clones in the sample; roughly 0.8% occur only once, and 30% lies in the top ten. This chain links TRDV2 with TRDJ1; 10 bases are shared with TRDD3. The TCR comes from a child in good health. The sequenced sample consisted of blood. The CDR3 bases are TGTGCCTGTGACACCGTTACTGGGGGATCCTCGTCAGGGGACACCGATAAACCCATCTTT. Protein: CACDTVTGGSSSGDTDKPIF.